This T cell receptor beta chain emerged from a study of CD8 T cells in ankylosing spondylitis. Study results and limitations: Significant enrichment of disease-linked clones was reported in matched ankylosing spondylitis synovial fluid. For ankylosing spondylitis blood, a TCR beta motif of 7 or 8 highly homologous variants appeared characteristic.

This clonotype appeared many times. Its antigen is as yet unknown. Making use of molecular barcodes, quantitative 5'-RACE generated TCR beta libraries. TCRdb processed the 5' RACE reads anew with MiXCR; each CDR3 protein has one entry. In the table there are 80,000 to 100,000 distinct CDR3 sequences, roughly 8.3% of which are singletons. The sample comprised blood, either unsorted or a sorted T cell fraction (not recorded which). The sequence was collected from a male donor with ankylosing spondylitis or in good health (not recorded which).

CDR3 sequence: CASSLETGMEGTEAFF. In DNA form, the CDR3 reads TGCGCCAGCAGCTTGGAGACAGGGATGGAGGGCACTGAAGCTTTCTTT. The rearrangement links TRBV5-1 to TRBJ1-1; 7 positions agree with TRBD1. Germline V gene lookup returns CDR1 SGHRS and CDR2 YFSETQ. The trim removed 0 bases at V and 4 bases at J, leaving 9 bases unmatched. The length of the CDR3 is 16 residues.